One and the same sample provided the 29 T cell receptor beta chains below, sequenced in a study of CD8 T cells in Susac syndrome. RNA totalling about 0.45 to 1 ug underwent reverse transcription with random hexamers. MiXCR, run by TCRdb on the immunoSEQ multiplex PCR reads, gives a single entry per CDR3 protein. This sample has some 90,000 distinct CDR3 sequences, with approximately 92% found just once. Sequenced material: CD8+ T cells from PBMCs. The origin of the receptors is a human donor in good health.

The chain employs TRBV7-8 and TRBJ2-5, with TRBD1 as a possible D gene (5 bases). Trimming left V 5 bases short and J 5 bases short, with 15 bases between. The CDR3 loop spans 14 amino acids. Germline CDR1 and CDR2: SGHVS and FQNEAQ. DNA of the CDR3: TGTGCCAGCAGCCCCCAAGGGGCGAGGGAGACCCAGTACTTC. Protein product: CASSPQGARETQYF.

J is TRBJ2-3 and V is TRBV7-8; D gene uncertain. The germline V gene encodes CDR1 SGHVS and CDR2 FQNEAQ. The CDR3 consists of 17 residues. Trimming removed 5 bases at V and 0 bases at J, with 18 bases between. The DNA for the CDR3 is TGTGCCAGCAGCCTCACACAGAGAGAGCCTAGCACAGATACGCAGTATTTT. Translation: CASSLTQREPSTDTQYF.

The chain couples TRBV28 to TRBJ2-7; 10 bases line up with TRBD2. CDR3 size: 13 residues. V shed 5 bases and J 2 bases; nucleotides not matched to a gene: 0. Germline loops: CDR1 MDHEN, CDR2 SYDVKM. CDR3 protein: CASSGTSAYEQYF. Here the CDR3 DNA reads TGTGCCAGCAGTGGGACTAGCGCCTACGAGCAGTACTTC.

The rearrangement joins TRBV7-3 to TRBJ2-1, with 13 bases aligning to TRBD2. CDR3 length equals 15 residues. Per the germline V gene, CDR1 is SGHTA and CDR2 is FQGTGA. Trimming took 0 bases from V and 10 from J; bases not matched to a gene: 3. CDR3 bases: TGTGCCAGCAGCTTAACTGGACTAGCGGGGGAAGAGCAGTTCTTC. The encoded protein is CASSLTGLAGEEQFF.

The chain employs TRBV5-6 and TRBJ1-5; unclear D gene. Trimming cost V 4 bases and J 5 bases, with 7 bases left between them. CDR3 length: 12 amino acids. The germline V gene has CDR1 SGHDT and CDR2 YYEEEE. The DNA for the CDR3 is TGTGCCAGCAGCGGAGGGCATCAGCCCCAGCATTTT. Its protein is CASSGGHQPQHF. Looking up the rest from reference TRBV5-6 and TRBJ1-5 gives the full variable domain: DAGVTQSPTHLIKTRGQQVTLRCSPKSGHDTVSWYQQALGQGPQFIFQYYEEEERQRGNFPDRFSGHQFPNYSSELNVNALLLGDSALYLCASSGGHQPQHFGDGTRLSIL.

A remark on this clonotype: The junction differs from germline at one of its ends, possibly a read error. The chain recombines TRBV5-4 with TRBJ2-1; a possible D gene is TRBD2 (6 bases). The CDR3 consists of 15 residues. CDR1 is SGHNT and CDR2 is YYREEE in the germline V gene (reference sequence). The CDR3 spells CASSLGGTVYSEQFF. The CDR3 DNA is TGTGCCAGCAGCTTGGGCGGGACCGTGTACAGTGAGCAGTTCTTC.

The chain employs TRBV23-1 and TRBJ2-2, with 11 bases identical to TRBD1. TRBV23-1 is an ORF, with its function uncertain. The CDR3 is 16 amino acids. With 6 bases clipped from V and 5 bases from J, the junction kept 8 bases outside the gene matches. The CDR3 loop is CASSPGTGGGTGELFF. DNA of the CDR3: TGCGCCAGCAGCCCCGGGACAGGGGGAGGGACCGGGGAGCTGTTTTTT.

The rearrangement joins TRBV5-1 to TRBJ1-1; TRBD1 might be the D (6 bases). CDR1 is SGHRS, CDR2 YFSETQ, per germline. CDR3 length: 13 amino acids. The V and J ends lost 4 bases and 4 bases respectively, with 11 bases between them. CDR3 bases: TGCGCCAGCAGCGCAACAGGGCCCACTGAAGCTTTCTTT. It is translated as CASSATGPTEAFF.

This clonotype was recorded a few times. V and J are TRBV5-1 and TRBJ1-1; possible D gene TRBD1, 6 bases. The ends were cut back, 0 bases at V and 0 bases at J, with 18 bases in the middle. The CDR3 has 18 amino acids. CDR1 is SGHRS, CDR2 YFSETQ, per germline. In DNA, the CDR3 is TGCGCCAGCAGCTTGGACAGGGAGACGTACTACATGAACACTGAAGCTTTCTTT. It translates to CASSLDRETYYMNTEAFF. Combining the CDR3 with reference TRBV5-1 and TRBJ1-1 gives the whole variable domain KAGVTQTPRYLIKTRGQQVTLSCSPISGHRSVSWYQQTPGQGLQFLFEYFSETQRNKGNFPGRFSGRQFSNSRSEMNVSTLELGDSALYLCASSLDRETYYMNTEAFFGQGTRLTVV.

This CDR3 is CASSPLGAAPYNEQFF. The CDR3 DNA reads TGTGCCAGCAGCCCCCTTGGTGCCGCTCCCTACAATGAGCAGTTCTTC. This rearrangement joins TRBV9 to TRBJ2-1; D unresolved. The V and J ends lost 4 bases and 2 bases respectively, with 16 bases between them. Germline V gives CDR1 SGDLS, CDR2 YYNGEE. The CDR3 spans 16 residues.

The V and J genes are TRBV6-1 and TRBJ1-4; no clear D. Trimming removed 1 base at V and 7 bases at J, with 13 bases between. Germline V CDR1 and CDR2: MNHNS, SASEGT. The CDR3 consists of 15 residues. The CDR3 here is CASSEEGGLGEKLFF. CDR3 coding DNA: TGTGCCAGCAGTGAAGAAGGAGGATTGGGTGAAAAACTGTTTTTT.

The chain links TRBV13 to TRBJ1-5; D unclear. The CDR3 loop spans 15 amino acids. The germline gives CDR1 PRHDT, CDR2 FYEKMQ (reference sequence). V was trimmed by 0 bases and J by 2 bases, leaving 8 bases between them. CDR3 amino acids: CASSLGPAGNQPQHF. The CDR3 nucleotides read TGTGCCAGCAGCTTAGGCCCGGCCGGCAATCAGCCCCAGCATTTT.

V gene TRBV12-3 or TRBV12-4 combines with J gene TRBJ1-2; a weak D match, TRBD1 (6 bases). Trimming stripped 10 bases from V and 8 bases from J, with 26 bases between. The CDR3 consists of 15 residues. CDR3 sequence (DNA): TGTGCCACTCGATCCTCGGACAGACCCGGGTGGGGCTACACCTTC. The encoded protein is CATRSSDRPGWGYTF.

The V gene is TRBV6-5, the J gene TRBJ2-2; a possible D gene is TRBD1 (6 bases). Germline CDR1 MNHEY, CDR2 SVGAGI. This CDR3 contains 11 residues. Trimming stripped 7 bases from V and 6 bases from J, with 6 bases between. DNA for the CDR3: TGTGCCAGCAAGGGGGCCGGGGAGCTGTTTTTT. Amino acids: CASKGAGELFF.

V gene TRBV29-1 combines with J gene TRBJ2-2; 9 nucleotides align to TRBD1. The V gene's germline CDR1 is SQVTM and CDR2 ANQGSEA. The CDR3 is 15 amino acids. After removal of 7 bases from V and 2 bases from J, the junction contained 8 bases not matched to a gene. The CDR3 DNA is TGCAGCGCCGTACGGGGACAGGGCAACACCGGGGAGCTGTTTTTT. Translated, it gives CSAVRGQGNTGELFF.

The chain recombines TRBV9 with TRBJ1-1; tentative D call: TRBD1 (5 bases). Germline CDR1 is SGDLS and CDR2 is YYNGEE. The germline V and J ends were trimmed by 4 bases and 4 bases, with 14 bases remaining between them. The CDR3 is 14 residues long. The CDR3 loop is CASSLDTESTEAFF. The CDR3 coding sequence is TGTGCCAGCAGCTTGGACACTGAGAGCACTGAAGCTTTCTTT.

The chain recombines TRBV7-9 with TRBJ1-3; TRBD1 might be the D (6 bases). Germline CDR1 reads SEHNR; CDR2 reads FQNEAQ (reference sequence). There are 18 residues in the CDR3. With 1 base removed from V and 4 bases from J, the gap between germline ends came to 20 bases. The CDR3 protein is CASSLGGPEDRFGNTIYF. CDR3 nucleotide sequence: TGTGCCAGCAGCTTAGGGGGGCCGGAGGACAGATTCGGAAACACCATATATTTT.

The table lists this clonotype with a few counts. The chain has TRBV6-1 and TRBJ2-3; 12 nucleotides align to TRBD2. The germline V gene has CDR1 MNHNS and CDR2 SASEGT. CDR3 length: 14 amino acids. Trimming cost V 4 bases and J 4 bases; bases outside gene matches: 0. The DNA for the CDR3 is TGTGCCAGCAGTGGACTAGCGGGAGCAGATACGCAGTATTTT. Translated: CASSGLAGADTQYF.

For this clonotype: Compared with germline, one end of the junction differs, possibly owing to a read error. This chain uses TRBV12-3 or TRBV12-4 with TRBJ1-2, with a weak D call TRBD1 (5 bases). This CDR3 has 14 residues. CDR3 residues: CVSSEVGGNYGYTF. CDR3 in DNA: TGTGTCAGCAGTGAGGTTGGGGGGAACTATGGCTACACCTTC.

This rearrangement joins TRBV13 to TRBJ2-5, with TRBD2 identical over 10 bases. Looked up from germline, CDR1 is PRHDT and CDR2 is FYEKMQ (reference sequence). The V gene end was trimmed by 3 bases and the J gene end by 2 bases; junction bases not matched to a gene: 6. The CDR3 length is 16 residues. The CDR3 loop is CASSFPSGGDQETQYF. DNA of the CDR3: TGTGCCAGCAGCTTTCCTAGCGGGGGAGATCAAGAGACCCAGTACTTC.

The CDR3 coding sequence is TGCGCCAGCAGCCAAGTCGTCTCCAATGAGCAGTTCTTC. It specifies CASSQVVSNEQFF. The chain is built from TRBV4-1 and TRBJ2-1; no clear D. CDR1 and CDR2 (germline): MGHRA, YSYEKL. CDR3 size: 13 residues. The V and J ends lost 1 base and 6 bases respectively, with 7 bases between them.

The chain is built from TRBV4-1 and TRBJ2-2; D not certain. Germline assignment: CDR1 MGHRA and CDR2 YSYEKL. The V gene lost 2 bases and the J gene lost 2 bases, with 12 bases spanning the gap. The CDR3 totals 16 residues. The CDR3 reads CASSQLPFLNTGELFF. CDR3 DNA sequence: TGCGCCAGCAGCCAACTACCGTTCCTTAACACCGGGGAGCTGTTTTTT.

The chain carries TRBV13 and TRBJ2-1; 11 bases match TRBD2. J lost 8 bases, V lost 0 bases, and 6 bases had no gene match. This CDR3 has 16 amino acids. CDR1 and CDR2 (germline): PRHDT, FYEKMQ (reference sequence). The CDR3 coding sequence is TGTGCCAGCAGCTTAGGGCTAGCGGGGGGTTTAGATGAGCAGTTCTTC. Translated: CASSLGLAGGLDEQFF.

This sequence joins TRBV5-1 and TRBJ2-7, with 8 bases that match TRBD1. The CDR3 has 14 residues. Germline CDR1 is SGHRS and CDR2 is YFSETQ. V trimming: 0 bases; J trimming: 7 bases; junction bases outside the gene matches: 6. The chain's CDR3 is CASSLADRDAEQYF. The CDR3 bases are TGCGCCAGCAGCTTGGCGGACAGGGATGCAGAGCAGTACTTC.

The J gene is TRBJ1-5, the V gene TRBV19, with D unclear. Germline lookup yields CDR1 LNHDA and CDR2 SQIVND (reference sequence). The CDR3 covers 17 residues. Between the trimmed V and J ends, which lost 3 bases and 0 bases, there was a span of 15 bases. DNA for the CDR3: TGTGCCAGTAGTATCATTGGGGAAGCTTATAGCAATCAGCCCCAGCATTTT. This translates into CASSIIGEAYSNQPQHF.

The rearrangement joins TRBV27 to TRBJ2-7; D perhaps matches TRBD2 (5 bases). CDR1 and CDR2 from the germline V gene are MNHEY and SMNVEV (reference sequence). V was clipped by 10 bases and J by 0 bases, with 13 bases between them. The CDR3 sequence is 13 residues long. CDR3 amino acids: CATRGRSSYEQYF. CDR3 DNA: TGTGCCACCCGAGGGCGGAGCTCCTACGAGCAGTACTTC.

This rearrangement joins TRBV27 to TRBJ2-7; D unclear. This CDR3 is built from 13 residues. The V gene's germline CDR1 is MNHEY and CDR2 SMNVEV (reference sequence). Trimming removed 5 bases at V and 2 bases at J, with 10 bases between. CDR3 in amino acids: CASSPQVTYEQYF. CDR3 in DNA: TGTGCCAGCAGTCCGCAGGTGACCTACGAGCAGTACTTC.

The chain recombines TRBV27 with TRBJ2-7; TRBD2 is a possible D gene (8 bases). This CDR3 region has 15 residues. Germline assignment: CDR1 MNHEY and CDR2 SMNVEV (reference sequence). Trimming removed 5 bases at V and 5 bases at J, with 19 bases between. The CDR3 DNA is TGTGCCAGCAGTCCCCAGGGACTAGGGGGCGACGAGCAGTACTTC. Translated, it gives CASSPQGLGGDEQYF.

In this sample, this clonotype turned up a few times. The V and J genes are TRBV7-8 and TRBJ2-5, with a weak D call TRBD2 (6 bases). There are 13 residues in the CDR3. Germline V CDR1 and CDR2: SGHVS, FQNEAQ. Trimming took off 2 bases at V and 5 bases at J, with 9 bases between the two ends. The CDR3 DNA follows: TGTGCCAGCAGCTTATATCTAGCGGAGACCCAGTACTTC. Its translation is CASSLYLAETQYF.